This T cell receptor beta chain was sequenced during a study of Graves' ophthalmopathy and Graves' hyperthyroidism. Study observations and caveats: Blood also harbored most expanded thyroid clonotypes above 0.001 frequency.

The diagnostic workup employed clinical symptoms, serum thyroxine, TRAb, thyroid ultrasound and orbital computed tomography. Researchers took RNA transcripts and amplified TCR beta CDR3 regions from them. RT-PCR was first run with HTBI primers, then multiplex PCR in a second round. TCRdb analysed the multiplex PCR reads with MiXCR anew, one entry per CDR3 protein. Here the sample spans hundreds of thousands of distinct CDR3 sequences, less than 20% being singletons. V shed 1 base, J shed 6 bases, and the junction held 5 bases outside the gene matches. The CDR3 runs to 14 residues. Germline assignment: CDR1 SGHTA and CDR2 FQGNSA. This clonotype has a count of ten or more. As yet, its antigen is unknown.

The sequencing sample was made of peripheral blood. This sequence was found in a woman younger than 30 with stable Graves' hyperthyroidism. The chain recombines TRBV7-2 with TRBJ1-2; TRBD1 agrees at 7 bases. The CDR3 DNA reads TGTGCCAGCAGCTTAGACAGGGGTATTGATGGCTACACCTTC. Its translation: CASSLDRGIDGYTF. The whole variable domain, remainder taken from reference TRBV7-2 and TRBJ1-2, is GAGVSQSPSNKVTEKGKDVELRCDPISGHTALYWYRQSLGQGLEFLIYFQGNSAPDKSGLPSDRFSAERTGGSVSTLTIQRTQQEDSAVYLCASSLDRGIDGYTFGSGTRLTVV.